The rows below give T cell receptor beta chains drawn from one sample of a study of Ad26.COV2.S vaccination and SARS-CoV-2 variants. Profiling relied on immunoSEQ multiplex PCR, and the TCRdb table lists in-frame clones only, not all of them. The sample lists some 390,000 clones, around nine tenths occurring once. This specimen was peripheral blood, taken in a trial of Ad26.COV2.S vaccine versus placebo. These TCRs come from a person between 18 and 60 years old who received the Ad26.COV2.S COVID-19 vaccine or a placebo. Both conserved end residues are part of each CDR3. Size tells how often a clone was seen (once, few, many) or the class of an expanded clone, and some rows leave it out.

NA	TRBJ2-5	TRBV3-1/TRBV3-2	CASSQGVRIAETQYF
few	TRBJ2-6	TRBV2	CASSDAGSGANVLTF
NA	TRBJ2-7	TRBV28	CASTPGQPYEQYF
NA	TRBJ1-5	TRBV7-2	CASSFLGFNQPQHF
NA	TRBJ2-7	TRBV7-2	CASSLAAGSAYEQYF
NA	TRBJ1-5	TRBV2	CASSKSRGDQPQHF
once	TRBJ1-5	TRBV27	CASSLRAAAILGNQPQHF
NA	TRBJ2-7	TRBV14	CASSQANSVASEQYF
NA	TRBJ1-1	TRBV9	CASSPRAGAHTEAFF
NA	TRBJ1-2	TRBV28	CASSLSGTDGYTF
once	TRBJ1-6	TRBV30	CAWGTGLDSPLHF
NA	TRBJ2-5	TRBV2	CASSEAPRTSEETQYF
once	TRBJ2-1	TRBV5-1	CASSAGLAGGPGYNEQFF
NA	TRBJ2-1	TRBV4-1	CASSYLAGEFYNEQFF
few	TRBJ1-2	TRBV28	CASRTGQGVSGYTF
NA	TRBJ2-6	TRBV5-1	CASRPGQGASGANVLTF
NA	TRBJ1-3	TRBV3-1/TRBV3-2	CASSPTGGHGNTIYF
NA	TRBJ1-6	TRBV5-6	CASSVPGNSPLHF
few	TRBJ1-6	TRBV5-4	CASSLGGPLYDNSPLHF
NA	TRBJ2-7	TRBV6-5	CASRRTALAEQYF
NA	TRBJ2-1	TRBV27	CASSRDGHYNEQFF
NA	TRBJ2-1	TRBV7-3	CASSLRGDPYNEQFF
NA	TRBJ1-3	TRBV7-3	CASSLVGGNTIYF
NA	TRBJ2-5	TRBV4-1	CASSPRLAGEETQYF
NA	TRBJ2-1	TRBV28	CASSLLGSGSYNEQFF
NA	TRBJ2-7	TRBV28	CASSPSGVYEQYF
NA	TRBJ1-6	TRBV3-1/TRBV3-2	CASSQTGSVGNSPLHF
once	TRBJ2-7	TRBV6-5	CASSYAPGRESPEQYF
NA	TRBJ2-2	TRBV20-1	CSASPLVGGELFF
NA	TRBJ1-1	TRBV10-3	CAIARDTEAFF
NA	TRBJ2-5	TRBV7-9	CASSRYPGRAIGETQYF